The sequence of this T cell receptor (beta chain) was determined in a study of patients and donors after allogeneic stem cell transplantation. Each CDR3 protein gets one entry after TCRdb re-called the RT-PCR reads with MiXCR. The sample holds about 960,000 distinct CDR3 sequences, about a sixth seen once. The CDR3 totals 17 residues. Trimming shortened V by 3 bases and J by 0 bases, and 15 bases separated the two germline ends. The TCR was taken from a human donor who was either an allogeneic HSCT recipient or a stem cell or donor lymphocyte infusion donor (not recorded which). It is not recorded whose cells these are; they may come from a transplant donor. This sequence joins TRBV12-3 or TRBV12-4 and TRBJ1-3, with D unresolved. Sequenced material: blood, either unsorted or a sorted T cell fraction (not recorded which). CDR3 coding DNA: TGTGCCAGCAGTTTTGAAGGCAGGACTCCCTCTGGAAACACCATATATTTT. This encodes CASSFEGRTPSGNTIYF.